This TCR delta chain emerged from a study of gamma-delta T cells after stem cell transplantation. TCRdb re-called the RT-PCR reads via CATT. The table has more than 7,000 delta-chain clones, more than 14% seen once. This TCR was recovered from a human donor. It is not recorded whose cells these are; they may come from a transplant donor. Material: gamma-delta T cells.

CDR3 amino acids: CALGDSSYWGIRLGADKLIF. The CDR3 region has the DNA TGTGCTCTTGGGGACTCTTCCTATTGGGGGATACGCTTGGGCGCCGATAAACTCATCTTT. This chain links TRDV1 with TRDJ1, with TRDD3 identical over 11 bases. Losses at the gene ends were 3 bases for V and 3 bases for J; bases not matched to a gene: 18. Germline CDR1 TSWWSYY, CDR2 QGS. This CDR3 region has 20 residues.